The clone carrying this T cell receptor beta chain was picked up a small number of times. Its antigen is not known. Using a J-beta primer mix together with a sample-barcoded 5' primer, a second PCR was run for roughly 7 to 11 cycles. From the 5' RACE reads, TCRdb called clonotypes with MiXCR, one entry per CDR3 protein. The table records about 690,000 distinct CDR3 sequences, roughly 43% of them present only once. The V gene lost 6 bases and the J gene lost 6 bases, with 18 bases spanning the gap. Germline V gene lookup returns CDR1 MNHEY and CDR2 SVGAGI. This CDR3 comprises 14 residues. The sample belongs to a study of blood T cells in healthy people across ages. Notes on the study in general: Long-lived donors exceeded aged donors in naive CD4+ cells and diversity. Diversity was estimated from one million T cells, and these estimates were considered underestimates.

The clonotype originates from a man older than 75 in good health. V gene TRBV6-5 combines with J gene TRBJ2-7, with a weak D call TRBD2 (6 bases). Sample: blood. CDR3 region: CASSSALANLEQYF. CDR3 in DNA: TGTGCCAGCAGCTCCGCCCTAGCGAACCTCGAGCAGTACTTC.